This is a list of T cell receptor beta chains from one sample in a study of T cell repertoires in cytomegalovirus infection. TCRdb used MiXCR to reprocess the reads, holding one entry per CDR3 protein. The sample has approximately 730,000 distinct CDR3 sequences; 25% to 35% are singletons. Which antigens these TCRs recognize remains unknown. This sample comprised cultured CD8+ T cells from PBMCs, obtained from culture after CMV antigen stimulation. The receptor source for this set is a human donor in good health (CMV status not recorded). Some clones in this sample may be carry-over from other donors' samples. The CDR3 runs from the conserved cysteine through the conserved F or W. A D gene is named only where the DNA matches it firmly. Size is stated for part of the rows, as once, few or many counts, or as a class when the clone is expanded.

V	size	J	D	DNA	CDR3
TRBV7-8	many	TRBJ2-2	TRBD2	TGTGCCAGCAGCCTCCCGGGACTAGCGGGGCAATTCGCGAACACCGGGGAGCTGTTTTTT	CASSLPGLAGQFANTGELFF
TRBV24-1	few	TRBJ2-2	NA	TGTGCCACCAGTAGTAGCCCCGGGGAGCTGTTTTTT	CATSSSPGELFF
TRBV27	few	TRBJ1-2	NA	TGTGCCAGCAAGGGCAGCCGGTGGTATGGCTACACCTTC	CASKGSRWYGYTF
TRBV6-5	NA	TRBJ2-1	NA	TGTGCCAGCAGTTACTCGGGACAGGGATATGGAGCGGGGGGGAACAATGAGCAGTTCTTC	CASSYSGQGYGAGGNNEQFF
TRBV7-9	NA	TRBJ2-1	NA	TGTGCCAGCAGCTTAATCCCGGACAACAGGCTATATTTCTCCTACAATGAGCAGTTCTTC	CASSLIPDNRLYFSYNEQFF
TRBV6-6	NA	TRBJ2-7	NA	TGTGCCAGCAGTTACGTCTACGGGGACGAGCAGTACTTC	CASSYVYGDEQYF
TRBV5-4	once	TRBJ2-1	TRBD1	TGTGCCAGCAGCTGGTACAGGGGGAAAAACAATGAGCAGTTCTTC	CASSWYRGKNNEQFF
TRBV12-3/TRBV12-4	many	TRBJ1-2	NA	TGTGCCAGCAGTTTGGGCAAGACCCGATATGGCTACACCTTC	CASSLGKTRYGYTF
TRBV19	few	TRBJ1-1	NA	TGTGCCAGTAGTATAGGCCGTCCAGTCAGGGAATCTGAAGCTTTCTTT	CASSIGRPVRESEAFF
TRBV19	few	TRBJ1-1	NA	TGTGCCAGTCAACCCTTCGGGGGACTGTCGAACACTGAAGCTTTCTTT	CASQPFGGLSNTEAFF
TRBV7-9	NA	TRBJ2-1	TRBD1	TGTGCCAGCAGCTCCCAGACAGGGGGCTATGAGCAGTTCTTC	CASSSQTGGYEQFF
TRBV13	NA	TRBJ2-5	NA	TGTGCCAGCAGTAAGGGGACCTCAGAGACCCAGTACTTC	CASSKGTSETQYF
TRBV6-5	NA	TRBJ2-1	TRBD1	TGTGCCAGCAGCTGGACAGGCCAGAATGAGCAGTTCTTC	CASSWTGQNEQFF
TRBV7-8	few	TRBJ2-7	NA	TGTGCCAGCAGCCCGGATCGAGTTGGACCCTACGAGCAGTACTTC	CASSPDRVGPYEQYF
TRBV7-9	few	TRBJ1-1	NA	TGTGCCAGCCAGCTTAAAGGGAGTGGGGACACTGAAGCTTTCTTT	CASQLKGSGDTEAFF
TRBV6-8	NA	TRBJ1-1	NA	TGTGCCAGCAGTTACCCCGGATCCAACACTGAAGCTTTCTTT	CASSYPGSNTEAFF
TRBV7-2	many	TRBJ2-7	NA	TGTGCCAGCAGCTTAGTAGCGACACTTTCCTACGAGCAGTACTTC	CASSLVATLSYEQYF
TRBV27	NA	TRBJ2-3	NA	TGTGCCAGCAGTTTATCCCCTGGGACAGATACGCAGTATTTT	CASSLSPGTDTQYF
TRBV10-3	few	TRBJ2-1	NA	TGTGCCATCAGTGAAAGGGGCGGGGTCAATGAGCAGTTCTTC	CAISERGGVNEQFF
TRBV4-1	NA	TRBJ1-2	NA	TGCGCCAGCGGCCAAGACCCTTCTGGAGCCGGCTACACCTTC	CASGQDPSGAGYTF
TRBV4-1	NA	TRBJ1-1	TRBD1	TGCGCCAGCAGCCAAGCACAGGGGGCCCCTGAAGCTTTCTTT	CASSQAQGAPEAFF
TRBV6-2/TRBV6-3	few	TRBJ2-7	NA	TGTGCCAGCAGTTACTCGATAAGTCGGAGCTACGAGCAGTACTTC	CASSYSISRSYEQYF
TRBV7-3	NA	TRBJ1-1	NA	TGTGCCAGCAGCCTGGCTCGGGAGGGGCAGAGGAACACTGAAGCTTTCTTT	CASSLAREGQRNTEAFF
TRBV29-1	NA	TRBJ2-1	NA	TGCAGCGCGGAGGGGCCTAGATACAATGAGCAGTTCTTC	CSAEGPRYNEQFF
TRBV29-1	NA	TRBJ1-1	NA	TGCAGCGTTGATGTGACAGGCATCAACACTGAAGCTTTCTTT	CSVDVTGINTEAFF
TRBV4-2	few	TRBJ2-3	NA	TGTGCCAGCAGCCAATCACCTTCCCCGGGAAGCTCAGTGGATACGCAGTATTTT	CASSQSPSPGSSVDTQYF
TRBV10-3	NA	TRBJ2-7	NA	TGTGCCATCAGTGACGGGGGTCCCTACGAGCAGTACTTC	CAISDGGPYEQYF
TRBV29-1	once	TRBJ1-4	TRBD1	TGCAGCGTTGAGGGGGCGACAGGGTCGCCGGAAAAACTGTTTTTT	CSVEGATGSPEKLFF
TRBV6-4	NA	TRBJ2-2	TRBD2	TGTGCCAGCGGACTAGTGAGGTTAGGCACCGGGGAGCTGTTTTTT	CASGLVRLGTGELFF
TRBV25-1	few	TRBJ1-1	NA	TGTGCCAGCAGTGAACTAGACAGTCTGAACACTGAAGCTTTCTTT	CASSELDSLNTEAFF
TRBV10-3	NA	TRBJ2-1	NA	TGTGCCATCAGTGGGCCGTGGACGGACAGCCTCCCTGGGGAGCAGTTCTTC	CAISGPWTDSLPGEQFF
TRBV7-8	few	TRBJ1-4	NA	TGTGCCAGCAGCTCACAACACCGTGCAACTAATGAAAAACTGTTTTTT	CASSSQHRATNEKLFF
TRBV28	few	TRBJ1-1	TRBD1	TGTGCCAGCAGTCACCCGACCCGGACAGGGGCCAGTTCCCCTTTCTTT	CASSHPTRTGASSPFF
TRBV27	once	TRBJ2-1	NA	TGTGCCAGCAGTTTAACCCCTGGGGATGAGCAGTTCTTC	CASSLTPGDEQFF
TRBV7-8	many	TRBJ2-1	TRBD1	TGTGCCAGCAGCCAAACAGGGGGCGGTTACAATGAGCAGTTCTTC	CASSQTGGGYNEQFF
TRBV4-2	few	TRBJ1-1	NA	TGTGCCAGCAGCCCCCCGGGGGAGGGGGATGAAGCTTTCTTT	CASSPPGEGDEAFF
TRBV24-1	NA	TRBJ2-1	NA	TGTGCCACCGGCGGAAGCTCCTACAACGAGCAGTTCTTC	CATGGSSYNEQFF
TRBV6-5	few	TRBJ2-5	NA	TGTGCCAGCAGGGGACTTCCTAAACAAGAGACCCAGTACTTC	CASRGLPKQETQYF
TRBV7-6	few	TRBJ1-6	NA	TGTGCCAGCAGCTTAGAACTAAGCTCCTATAATTCACCCCTCCACTTT	CASSLELSSYNSPLHF
TRBV6-5	NA	TRBJ2-2	TRBD1	TGTGCCAGCAGTTACTCGAGGGGGACAGGGGGTACCGGGGAGCTGTTTTTT	CASSYSRGTGGTGELFF
TRBV28	NA	TRBJ1-5	TRBD1	TGTGCCAGCAGACTTCGGACAGGCTACAATCAGCCCCAGCATTTT	CASRLRTGYNQPQHF
TRBV14	NA	TRBJ2-3	NA	TGTGCCAGCAGCCGAGACGCCGCGGGTACGCAGTATTTT	CASSRDAAGTQYF
TRBV6-5	NA	TRBJ2-5	NA	TGTGCCAGCAGTCCCTCGGGACAACTCTCGGTAGAGACCCAGTACTTC	CASSPSGQLSVETQYF
TRBV4-1	NA	TRBJ2-7	NA	TGCGCCGGCAGCCAAGACAGGCTTGCCGGCGAGCAGTACTTC	CAGSQDRLAGEQYF
TRBV12-3/TRBV12-4	few	TRBJ1-2	NA	TGTGCCAGCAGTTTTAGGACGGCTAGGGCTATCTATGGCTACACCTTC	CASSFRTARAIYGYTF
TRBV5-1	NA	TRBJ2-1	TRBD1	TGCGCCAGCAGCCCCCATCCGGGACAGATAGACAATGAGCAGTTCTTC	CASSPHPGQIDNEQFF
TRBV15	once	TRBJ1-5	NA	TGTGCCACCAGCAGAGATCGGGGGACTAGCAATCAGCCCCAGCATTTT	CATSRDRGTSNQPQHF
TRBV19	NA	TRBJ2-7	NA	TGTGCCAGTAGTATAATCCTAGGTACTCTCTACGAGCAGTACTTC	CASSIILGTLYEQYF
TRBV7-9	NA	TRBJ2-1	NA	TGTGCCAGCTCCCCGGGTATGGGCAACAATGAGCAGTTCTTC	CASSPGMGNNEQFF
TRBV4-2	NA	TRBJ2-1	NA	TGTGCCAGCAGCCAAGATCGAGAGGATGAGCAGTTCTTC	CASSQDREDEQFF
TRBV27	few	TRBJ2-3	TRBD2	TGTGCCAGCAGTTTATTAGGACTAGCGGGTATGGAAGTGGATACGCAGTATTTT	CASSLLGLAGMEVDTQYF
TRBV19	few	TRBJ2-3	TRBD2	TGTGCCAGTAGTATCCCATACACGACTAGCGGGACAGATACGCAGTATTTT	CASSIPYTTSGTDTQYF
TRBV20-1	NA	TRBJ1-1	TRBD1	TGCAGTGCTGGGCCGGGACAGGGCTACACTTACACTGAAGCTTTCTTT	CSAGPGQGYTYTEAFF
TRBV15	NA	TRBJ2-1	NA	TGTGCCACCAGCAGCCCTGATAGGGGGAATGAGCAGTTCTTC	CATSSPDRGNEQFF
TRBV27	NA	TRBJ2-1	NA	TGTGCCAGCAGACAACAGGGTAGCTCCTACAATGAGCAGTTCTTC	CASRQQGSSYNEQFF
TRBV12-3/TRBV12-4	NA	TRBJ2-7	TRBD2	TGTGCCAGCCGACTAGCGGGGGGGCCACACGAGCAGTACTTC	CASRLAGGPHEQYF
TRBV7-9	NA	TRBJ2-1	TRBD1	TGTGCCAGCAGCTTCGGAACAGGGGGACTTATCGATGAGCAGTTCTTC	CASSFGTGGLIDEQFF